The clone carrying this T cell receptor (beta chain) was seen at least ten times. What it binds is not known. This sample was included in a study of early T cells in non-severe SARS-CoV-2 infection. The study, taken as a whole, reports: Using VDJdb, the matching emphasized anti-spike CD8 responses while missing private and CD4 specificities.

Via MiXCR, TCRdb re-called the 5' RACE reads, giving one row per CDR3 protein. The sample contains approximately 97,000 distinct CDR3 sequences, about 11% of which appear only once. Germline CDR1 and CDR2: SGHTA and FQGTGA. CDR3 length: 16 residues. The germline V and J ends were trimmed by 5 bases and 2 bases, with 15 bases remaining between them. The TCR originated in an adult who was a healthcare worker with PCR-confirmed SARS-CoV-2 infection or an uninfected control (not recorded which). The specimen comprised whole blood, sampled at baseline. V usage is TRBV7-3 and J usage is TRBJ2-2, with D unclear. The CDR3: CASSVDQPINTGELFF. CDR3 bases: TGTGCCAGCAGCGTCGACCAGCCAATAAACACCGGGGAGCTGTTTTTT.